This T cell receptor beta chain was identified in a study of blood T cell repertoires in COVID-19. The overall study: The analysed material was cDNA or gDNA that came from T cells, B-cell-depleted T cells, or PBMCs.

TCRdb keeps only in-frame clones here, not all; method: immunoSEQ multiplex PCR. There are approximately 350,000 clones in the sample; more than 80% occur only once, and 1% lies in the top ten. Donors in Cohort 3 counted as recovered after two negative PCRs, clearance, or symptom resolution. V dropped 3 bases and J dropped 7 bases, with 10 bases sitting between them. The CDR3 extends over 14 amino acids. Germline CDR1 and CDR2: SGHTA and FQGNSA. The chain couples TRBV7-2 to TRBJ1-6; weak D call: TRBD1 (6 bases). The sequencing input was PBMCs or T cells enriched from blood (not recorded which). The clonotype was recovered from a young man who had recovered from COVID-19. CDR3 region: CASSFGQRNSPLHF. In nucleotides, the CDR3 is TGTGCCAGCAGCTTTGGACAGCGGAATTCACCCCTCCACTTT. The complete variable domain, with remaining parts taken from reference TRBV7-2 and TRBJ1-6, reads GAGVSQSPSNKVTEKGKDVELRCDPISGHTALYWYRQSLGQGLEFLIYFQGNSAPDKSGLPSDRFSAERTGGSVSTLTIQRTQQEDSAVYLCASSFGQRNSPLHFGNGTRLTVT.